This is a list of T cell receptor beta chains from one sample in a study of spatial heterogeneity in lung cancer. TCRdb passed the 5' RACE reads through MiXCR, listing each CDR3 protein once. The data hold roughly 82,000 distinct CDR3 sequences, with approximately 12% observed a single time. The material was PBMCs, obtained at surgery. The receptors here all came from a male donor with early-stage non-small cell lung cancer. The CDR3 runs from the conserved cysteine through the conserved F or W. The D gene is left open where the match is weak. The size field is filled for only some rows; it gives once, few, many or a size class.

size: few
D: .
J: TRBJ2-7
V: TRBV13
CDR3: CASSPRDVEDEQYF
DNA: TGTGCCAGCAGCCCCCGGGATGTTGAAGACGAGCAGTACTTC

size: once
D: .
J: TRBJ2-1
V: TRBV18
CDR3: CASSPLPGLGTHEQFF
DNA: TGTGCCAGCTCACCATTACCGGGGCTCGGGACGCATGAGCAGTTCTTC

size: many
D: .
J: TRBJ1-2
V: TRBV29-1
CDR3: CSVRDTRSHGYTF
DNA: TGCAGCGTTCGGGACACCCGAAGTCATGGCTACACCTTC

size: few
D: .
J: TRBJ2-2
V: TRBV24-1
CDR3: CATSAPGRNTGELFF
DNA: TGTGCCACCAGTGCGCCGGGACGGAACACCGGGGAGCTGTTTTTT

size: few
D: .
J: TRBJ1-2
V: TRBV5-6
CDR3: CASSLGGVSVGYTF
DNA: TGTGCCAGCAGCTTGGGAGGTGTCAGTGTCGGCTACACCTTC

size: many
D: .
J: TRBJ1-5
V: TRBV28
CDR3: CASSLNAQPQHF
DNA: TGTGCCAGCAGTTTGAATGCTCAGCCCCAGCATTTT

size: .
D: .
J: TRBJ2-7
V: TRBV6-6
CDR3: CASSYWGGYEQYF
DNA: TGTGCCAGCAGTTACTGGGGAGGCTACGAGCAGTACTTC

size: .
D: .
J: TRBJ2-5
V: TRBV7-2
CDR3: CASSLGASSETQYF
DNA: TGTGCCAGCAGCTTAGGGGCTAGTTCGGAGACCCAGTACTTC

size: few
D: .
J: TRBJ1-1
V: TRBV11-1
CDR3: CASSLTGFAEAFF
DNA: TGTGCCAGCAGCTTGACCGGGTTCGCTGAAGCTTTCTTT

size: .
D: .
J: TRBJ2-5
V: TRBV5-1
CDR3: CASSLDRAGETQYF
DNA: TGCGCCAGCAGCTTGGATAGGGCGGGGGAGACCCAGTACTTC

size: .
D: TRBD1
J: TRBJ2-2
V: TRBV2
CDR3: CASRRDRVVDGELFF
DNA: TGTGCCAGCAGACGGGACAGGGTGGTTGACGGGGAGCTGTTTTTT

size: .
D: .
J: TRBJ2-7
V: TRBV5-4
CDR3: CASSYPEAGEQYF
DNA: TGTGCCAGCAGCTACCCGGAGGCCGGCGAGCAGTACTTC

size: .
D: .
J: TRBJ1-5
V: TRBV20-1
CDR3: CSAGGPNQPQHF
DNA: TGCAGTGCTGGGGGGCCCAATCAGCCCCAGCATTTT

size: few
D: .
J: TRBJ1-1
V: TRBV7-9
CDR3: CASSLEVAGAPAFF
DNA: TGTGCCAGCAGCTTAGAGGTCGCAGGCGCCCCAGCTTTCTTT

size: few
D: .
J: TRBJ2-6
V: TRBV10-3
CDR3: CAIKEGRESGANVLTF
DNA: TGTGCCATCAAGGAGGGCAGAGAATCTGGGGCCAACGTCCTGACTTTC

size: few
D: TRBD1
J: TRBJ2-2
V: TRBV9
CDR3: CASSGGQVFNTGELFF
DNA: TGTGCCAGCAGCGGGGGACAGGTTTTTAACACCGGGGAGCTGTTTTTT

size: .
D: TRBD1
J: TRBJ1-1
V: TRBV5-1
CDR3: CASSWGQGEVGEAFF
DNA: TGCGCCAGCAGCTGGGGCCAGGGGGAGGTAGGGGAAGCTTTCTTT

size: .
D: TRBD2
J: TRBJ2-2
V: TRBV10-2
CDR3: CASSGLAGAANTGELFF
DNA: TGCGCCAGCTCGGGACTAGCGGGGGCTGCGAACACCGGGGAGCTGTTTTTT

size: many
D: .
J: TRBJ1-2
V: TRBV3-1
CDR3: CASSQVSRGDGYTF
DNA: TGTGCCAGCAGCCAAGTTAGTCGGGGAGATGGCTACACCTTC

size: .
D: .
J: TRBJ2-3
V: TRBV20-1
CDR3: CSAIEGVGADTQYF
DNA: TGCAGTGCTATAGAAGGGGTTGGGGCAGATACGCAGTATTTT

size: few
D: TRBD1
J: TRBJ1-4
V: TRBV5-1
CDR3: CASSYGQGGEKLFF
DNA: TGCGCCAGCAGCTACGGACAGGGGGGTGAAAAACTGTTTTTT

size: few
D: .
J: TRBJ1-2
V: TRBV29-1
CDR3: CSVENNYGYTF
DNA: TGCAGCGTTGAAAATAACTATGGCTACACCTTC

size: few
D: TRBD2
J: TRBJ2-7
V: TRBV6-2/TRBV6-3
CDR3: CASSYPTPNSGSYEQYF
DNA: TGTGCCAGCAGTTACCCGACTCCGAACAGCGGGAGCTACGAGCAGTACTTC

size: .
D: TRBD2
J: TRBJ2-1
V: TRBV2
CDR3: CASSEAGLVGEQFF
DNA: TGTGCCAGCAGTGAAGCCGGACTAGTCGGTGAGCAGTTCTTC

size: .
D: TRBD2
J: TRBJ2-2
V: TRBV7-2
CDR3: CASSLRPSGKVTGELFF
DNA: TGTGCCAGCAGCTTAAGGCCTAGCGGGAAGGTCACCGGGGAGCTGTTTTTT

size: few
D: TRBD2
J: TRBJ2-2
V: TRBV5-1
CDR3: CASSPGLAGGGELFF
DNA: TGCGCCAGCAGCCCGGGACTAGCGGGAGGCGGGGAGCTGTTTTTT

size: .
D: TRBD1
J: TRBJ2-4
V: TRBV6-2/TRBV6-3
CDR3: CASSYGTGGNIQYF
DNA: TGTGCCAGCAGTTACGGGACAGGGGGAAACATTCAGTACTTC

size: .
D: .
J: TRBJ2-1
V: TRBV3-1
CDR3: CASSPAMRGSYNEQFF
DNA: TGTGCCAGCAGCCCCGCGATGAGGGGCTCCTACAATGAGCAGTTCTTC

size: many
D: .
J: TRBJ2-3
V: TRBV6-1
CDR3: CASTGNTDTQYF
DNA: TGTGCCAGCACCGGCAACACAGATACGCAGTATTTT

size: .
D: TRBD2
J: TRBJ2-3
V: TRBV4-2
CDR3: CASSQEASGGAADTQYF
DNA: TGTGCCAGCAGCCAAGAAGCTAGCGGGGGGGCCGCAGATACGCAGTATTTT

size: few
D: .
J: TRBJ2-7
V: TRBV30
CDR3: CAWSVGLRGSDEQYF
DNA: TGTGCCTGGAGTGTAGGCCTCAGGGGTAGCGACGAGCAGTACTTC

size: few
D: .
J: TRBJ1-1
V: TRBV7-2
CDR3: CASSLGPDREWNTEAFF
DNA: TGTGCCAGCAGCTTAGGGCCGGACAGAGAGTGGAACACTGAAGCTTTCTTT

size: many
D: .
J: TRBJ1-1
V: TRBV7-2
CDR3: CASSFTALGAFF
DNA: TGTGCCAGCAGCTTTACAGCCCTTGGGGCTTTCTTT

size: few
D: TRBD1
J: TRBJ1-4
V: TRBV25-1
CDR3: CASSRGTAIATNEKLFF
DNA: TGTGCCAGCAGTAGAGGGACAGCTATCGCAACTAATGAAAAACTGTTTTTT

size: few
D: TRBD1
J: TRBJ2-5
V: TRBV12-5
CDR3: CASGLVLTGRQETQYF
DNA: TGTGCTAGTGGTTTGGTCCTGACAGGGCGCCAGGAGACCCAGTACTTC

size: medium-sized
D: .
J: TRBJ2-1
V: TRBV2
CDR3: CASRSANQASSYNEQFF
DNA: TGTGCCAGCAGGAGTGCTAACCAGGCCTCTTCCTACAATGAGCAGTTCTTC

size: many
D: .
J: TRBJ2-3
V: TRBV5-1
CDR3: CASSLVSDTQYF
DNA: TGCGCCAGCAGCTTGGTATCAGATACGCAGTATTTT

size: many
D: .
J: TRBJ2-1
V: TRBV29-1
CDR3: CSVEAGSYNEQFF
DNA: TGCAGCGTTGAGGCGGGCTCCTACAATGAGCAGTTCTTC

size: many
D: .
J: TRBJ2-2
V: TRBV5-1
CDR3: CASSFRQNTGELFF
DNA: TGCGCCAGCAGCTTCAGACAGAACACCGGGGAGCTGTTTTTT

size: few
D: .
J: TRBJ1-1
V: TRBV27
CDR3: CASGSQVISF
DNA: TGTGCCAGCGGCTCCCAGGTGATATCTTTT

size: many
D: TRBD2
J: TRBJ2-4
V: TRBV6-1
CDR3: CASSEGAGVLQYF
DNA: TGTGCCAGCAGTGAAGGGGCGGGAGTCCTTCAGTACTTC

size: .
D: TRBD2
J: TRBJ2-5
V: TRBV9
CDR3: CASSVTSGGRETQYF
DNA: TGTGCCAGCAGCGTGACTAGCGGGGGCCGGGAGACCCAGTACTTC

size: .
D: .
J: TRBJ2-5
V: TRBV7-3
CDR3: CASSTGGAGPRGETQYF
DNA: TGTGCCAGCAGCACCGGGGGCGCGGGACCCCGGGGGGAGACCCAGTACTTC

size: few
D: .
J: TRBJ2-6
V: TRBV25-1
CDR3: CASSGSWSGANVLTF
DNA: TGTGCCAGCAGTGGGTCATGGTCTGGGGCCAACGTCCTGACTTTC

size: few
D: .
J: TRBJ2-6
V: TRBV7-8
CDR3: CASSLSVVGANVLTF
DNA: TGTGCCAGCAGCTTATCGGTTGTTGGGGCCAACGTCCTGACTTTC

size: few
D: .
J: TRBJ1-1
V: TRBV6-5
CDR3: CASSSGQKITEAFF
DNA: TGTGCCAGCAGCTCCGGACAGAAGATCACTGAAGCTTTCTTT

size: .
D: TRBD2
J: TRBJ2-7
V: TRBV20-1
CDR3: CSAVTSGSYEQYF
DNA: TGCAGTGCTGTAACTAGCGGTTCCTACGAGCAGTACTTC

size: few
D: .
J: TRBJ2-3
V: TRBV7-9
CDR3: CASSLTVDTQYF
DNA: TGTGCCAGCAGCTTAACGGTAGATACGCAGTATTTT

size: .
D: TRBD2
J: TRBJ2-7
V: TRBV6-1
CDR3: CASSEESLAGDEQYF
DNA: TGTGCCAGCAGTGAAGAATCATTAGCGGGAGACGAGCAGTACTTC

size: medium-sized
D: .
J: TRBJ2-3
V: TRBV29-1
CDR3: CSSSTDTQYF
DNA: TGCAGTTCCAGCACAGATACGCAGTATTTT

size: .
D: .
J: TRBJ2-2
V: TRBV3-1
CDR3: CASSPQDTNTGELFF
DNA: TGTGCCAGCAGCCCGCAGGATACGAACACCGGGGAGCTGTTTTTT

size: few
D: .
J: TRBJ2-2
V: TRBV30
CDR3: CAWSDLRGITGELFF
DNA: TGTGCCTGGAGTGACCTCCGGGGAATCACCGGGGAGCTGTTTTTT

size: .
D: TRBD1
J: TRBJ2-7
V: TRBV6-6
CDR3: CASSGPGQGNYEQYF
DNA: TGTGCCAGCAGTGGTCCGGGACAGGGGAACTACGAGCAGTACTTC

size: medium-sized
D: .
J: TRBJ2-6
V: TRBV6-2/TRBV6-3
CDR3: CASSYSETKGANVLTF
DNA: TGTGCCAGCAGTTATTCGGAAACCAAGGGGGCCAACGTCCTGACTTTC

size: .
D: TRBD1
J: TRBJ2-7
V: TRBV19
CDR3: CASSSPRGGAYYEQYF
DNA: TGTGCCAGTAGTTCCCCTCGAGGGGGCGCTTACTACGAGCAGTACTTC